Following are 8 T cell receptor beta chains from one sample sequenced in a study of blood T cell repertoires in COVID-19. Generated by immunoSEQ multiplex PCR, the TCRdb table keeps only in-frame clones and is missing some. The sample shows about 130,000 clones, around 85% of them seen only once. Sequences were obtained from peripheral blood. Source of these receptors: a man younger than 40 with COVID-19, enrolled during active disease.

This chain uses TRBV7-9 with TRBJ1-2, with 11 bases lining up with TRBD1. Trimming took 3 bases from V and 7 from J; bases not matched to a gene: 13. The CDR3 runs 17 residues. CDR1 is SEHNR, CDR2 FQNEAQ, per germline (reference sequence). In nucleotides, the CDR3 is TGTGCCAGCAGCTTGGGACCCGGGACAGGGGGTGATGGTGGCTACACCTTC. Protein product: CASSLGPGTGGDGGYTF.

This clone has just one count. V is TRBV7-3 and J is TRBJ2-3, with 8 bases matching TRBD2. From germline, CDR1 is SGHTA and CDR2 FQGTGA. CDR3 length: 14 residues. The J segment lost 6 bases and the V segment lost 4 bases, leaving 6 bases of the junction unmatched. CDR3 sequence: CASSSTGREDTQYF. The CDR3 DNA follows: TGTGCCAGCAGCTCCACCGGGAGGGAGGATACGCAGTATTTT.

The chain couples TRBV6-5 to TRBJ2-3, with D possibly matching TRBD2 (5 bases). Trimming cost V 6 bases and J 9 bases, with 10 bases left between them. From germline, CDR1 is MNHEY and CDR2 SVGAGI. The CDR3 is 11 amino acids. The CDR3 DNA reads TGTGCCAGCAGGGACTCCCGGACGCAGTATTTT. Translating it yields CASRDSRTQYF.

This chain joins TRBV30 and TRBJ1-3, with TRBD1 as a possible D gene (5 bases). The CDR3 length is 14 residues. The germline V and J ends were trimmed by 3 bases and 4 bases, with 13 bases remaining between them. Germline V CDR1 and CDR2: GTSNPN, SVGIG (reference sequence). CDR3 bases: TGTGCCTGGAGGGGATCAGGGTTGGGAAACACCATATATTTT. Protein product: CAWRGSGLGNTIYF.

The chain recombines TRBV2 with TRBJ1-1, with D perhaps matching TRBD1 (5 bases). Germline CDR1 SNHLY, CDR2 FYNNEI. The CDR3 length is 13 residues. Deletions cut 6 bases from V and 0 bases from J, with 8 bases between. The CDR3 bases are TGTGCCAGCAGGGACACCTTGAACACTGAAGCTTTCTTT. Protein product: CASRDTLNTEAFF.

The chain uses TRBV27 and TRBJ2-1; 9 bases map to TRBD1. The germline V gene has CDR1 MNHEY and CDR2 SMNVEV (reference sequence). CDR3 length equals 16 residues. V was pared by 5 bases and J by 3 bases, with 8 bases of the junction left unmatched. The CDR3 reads CASSPERQGDYNEQFF. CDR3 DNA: TGTGCCAGCAGTCCGGAAAGACAGGGGGACTACAATGAGCAGTTCTTC.

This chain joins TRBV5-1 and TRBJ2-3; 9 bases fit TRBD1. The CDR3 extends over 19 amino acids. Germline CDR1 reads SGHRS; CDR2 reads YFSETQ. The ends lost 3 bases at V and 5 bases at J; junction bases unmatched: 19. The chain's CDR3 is CASSSLGLDRGATLDTQYF. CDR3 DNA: TGCGCCAGCAGCTCCCTCGGCCTAGACAGGGGGGCCACCTTAGATACGCAGTATTTT. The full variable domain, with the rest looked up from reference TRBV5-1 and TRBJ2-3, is KAGVTQTPRYLIKTRGQQVTLSCSPISGHRSVSWYQQTPGQGLQFLFEYFSETQRNKGNFPGRFSGRQFSNSRSEMNVSTLELGDSALYLCASSSLGLDRGATLDTQYFGPGTRLTVL.

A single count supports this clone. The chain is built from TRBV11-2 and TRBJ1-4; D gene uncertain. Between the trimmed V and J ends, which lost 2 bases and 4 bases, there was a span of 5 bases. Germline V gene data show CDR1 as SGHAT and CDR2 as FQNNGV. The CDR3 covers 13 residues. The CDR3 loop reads CASSLIGNEKLFF. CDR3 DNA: TGTGCCAGCAGCTTAATCGGTAATGAAAAACTGTTTTTT.